Each of the 29 T cell receptor beta chains below was sequenced from the same sample in a study of T cell repertoires in cytomegalovirus infection. TCRdb reprocessed the reads with MiXCR, giving one entry per CDR3 protein. The top ten hold about an eighth of the sample, which has about 310,000 distinct CDR3 sequences, just under 25% seen once. No cognate antigen is known for these TCRs. The material sequenced was cultured PBMCs, taken from culture after CMV antigen stimulation. The source is a human donor in good health (CMV status not recorded). Some clones in this sample may be carry-over from other donors' samples.

The V and J genes are TRBV7-9 and TRBJ2-1, with 7 bases lining up with TRBD1. Germline assignment: CDR1 SEHNR and CDR2 FQNEAQ (reference sequence). The V gene end was trimmed by 1 base and the J gene end by 1 base; junction bases not matched to a gene: 4. CDR3 length: 16 residues. The CDR3, as DNA: TGTGCCAGCAGCTTAGTCTTGGGACAGTCCTACAATGAGCAGTTCTTC. Amino acid sequence: CASSLVLGQSYNEQFF.

This clonotype appeared many times. The chain carries TRBV7-8 and TRBJ1-6; 9 bases align to TRBD1. Germline V gene sequence: CDR1 SGHVS, CDR2 FQNEAQ. The CDR3 consists of 21 residues. The ends lost 5 bases at V and 0 bases at J; junction bases unmatched: 17. CDR3 sequence reads: CASSRLMTGTGLHSYNSPLHF. CDR3 DNA: TGTGCCAGCAGCCGCCTCATGACCGGGACAGGGTTACACTCCTATAATTCACCCCTCCACTTT.

This clonotype was seen more than once but under ten times. The CDR3, as DNA: TGTGCCAGCAGTTTACTCGACTCCTATAATTCACCCCTCCACTTT. This sequence encodes CASSLLDSYNSPLHF. The rearrangement uses TRBV12-3 or TRBV12-4 and TRBJ1-6; D is uncertain. There are 15 residues in the CDR3. V was shortened by 2 bases and J by 0 bases, with 5 bases between the two germline ends.

This clonotype was recorded a few times. CDR3 nucleotides: TGTGCCAGCAGTTTTCTGCGGGGCAATGAGCAGTTCTTC. Protein product: CASSFLRGNEQFF. The chain joins TRBV27 to TRBJ2-1; perhaps TRBD2 as D (6 bases). This CDR3 comprises 13 residues. V was cut by 3 bases and J by 6 bases, with 9 bases left in between. CDR1 is MNHEY, CDR2 SMNVEV, per germline (reference sequence).

This chain connects TRBV18 to TRBJ2-7; 7 nucleotides match TRBD2. V gave up 4 bases and J gave up 3 bases; unmatched junction bases: 6. This CDR3 comprises 14 residues. Germline CDR1 is KGHSH and CDR2 is LQKENI. The DNA for the CDR3 is TGTGCCAGCTCACGGGGAGTAGCGGGCTACGAGCAGTACTTC. It encodes CASSRGVAGYEQYF.

V and J are TRBV10-2 and TRBJ2-7, with D perhaps TRBD1 or TRBD2 (6 bases each). Between the trimmed V and J ends, which lost 8 bases and 5 bases, there was a span of 13 bases. The CDR3 extends over 12 amino acids. The germline V gene has CDR1 WSHSY and CDR2 SAAADI. This CDR3 reads CASGRGLDEQYV. DNA of the CDR3: TGCGCCAGCGGTCGGGGGCTCGACGAGCAGTACGTC.

The chain links TRBV12-5 to TRBJ2-5, with D uncertain. V was pared by 4 bases and J by 0 bases, with 3 bases between. The CDR3 runs 12 residues. The germline CDR1 and CDR2 sequences are LGHNT and FRNRAP. CDR3 residues: CASGSYQETQYF. In DNA, the CDR3 is TGTGCTAGTGGTTCTTACCAAGAGACCCAGTACTTC.

The V call is TRBV24-1, the J call TRBJ2-5; possibly TRBD1 for D (6 bases). CDR1 KGHDR and CDR2 SFDVKD come from the germline V gene. The CDR3 length is 13 residues. V dropped 6 bases and J dropped 5 bases, with 12 bases sitting between them. The CDR3 DNA reads as TGTGCCACCAGTTTTGGGGGCAAGGAGACCCAGTACTTC. This encodes CATSFGGKETQYF.

The chain is built from TRBV5-4 and TRBJ2-7; D is possibly TRBD1 (5 bases). The CDR3 spans 13 residues. In germline, CDR1 is SGHNT, CDR2 YYREEE (reference sequence). V lost 4 bases to trimming and J lost 6 bases, with 14 bases between them. CDR3 coding DNA: TGTGCCAGCAGCCCACAGGATCGGCGCGAGCAGTACTTC. It translates to CASSPQDRREQYF.

This clonotype was observed a few times. This chain connects TRBV6-2 or TRBV6-3 to TRBJ2-3, with TRBD2 identical over 13 bases. Germline-derived CDR1 and CDR2 are MNHEY and SVGEGT. The CDR3 spans 16 residues. The V segment lost 7 bases and the J segment 9 bases; nucleotides outside the gene matches: 13. The CDR3 sequence: CASTKDGGLAGSTQYF. DNA of the CDR3: TGTGCCAGCACTAAGGATGGGGGACTAGCGGGATCAACGCAGTATTTT.

The rearrangement links TRBV11-2 to TRBJ2-2; 9 bases are a match to TRBD2. CDR3 length: 17 residues. Trimming removed 5 bases from V and 3 bases from J; junction bases left unmatched: 10. Germline loops: CDR1 SGHAT, CDR2 FQNNGV. CDR3 residues: CASSPQVLAGYTGELFF. The CDR3 nucleotides read TGTGCCAGCAGCCCCCAGGTCCTAGCGGGGTACACCGGGGAGCTGTTTTTT.

This clonotype was observed many times. The V gene is TRBV7-2, the J gene TRBJ2-2; 13 nucleotides line up with TRBD2. J was trimmed by 7 bases and V by 4 bases; bases with no gene match: 6. Germline V gene sequence: CDR1 SGHTA, CDR2 FQGNSA. The CDR3 is 16 amino acids. The CDR3 loop reads CASSSRLAGGGGELFF. CDR3 DNA: TGTGCCAGCAGCTCTAGACTAGCGGGGGGCGGCGGGGAGCTGTTTTTT.

V and J are TRBV28 and TRBJ1-4, with 8 bases matching TRBD1. J lost 7 bases, V lost 4 bases, and 5 bases had no gene match. The germline gives CDR1 MDHEN, CDR2 SYDVKM. This CDR3 spans 14 amino acids. CDR3 loop: CASSSGQGFEKLFF. The CDR3 region has the DNA TGTGCCAGCAGTTCCGGACAGGGTTTTGAAAAACTGTTTTTT.

This clonotype was seen many times. The chain carries TRBV7-2 and TRBJ2-2; the D gene is possibly TRBD1 (6 bases). The CDR3 runs 15 residues. Germline loops: CDR1 SGHTA, CDR2 FQGNSA. Trimming cost V 5 bases and J 2 bases, with 12 bases left between them. The CDR3 bases are TGTGCCAGCAGCCGCCGGGACACCAACACCGGGGAGCTGTTTTTT. Its translation: CASSRRDTNTGELFF.

This clonotype was found many times. This chain uses TRBV7-2 with TRBJ2-2; D not resolved. The V end was cut by 1 base, the J end by 1 base, with 7 bases between. Germline V CDR1 and CDR2: SGHTA, FQGNSA. The length of the CDR3 is 15 residues. This CDR3 is CASSLDPGNTGELFF. CDR3 in DNA: TGTGCCAGCAGCTTAGATCCAGGGAACACCGGGGAGCTGTTTTTT. Using reference TRBV7-2 and TRBJ2-2 for the parts outside the CDR3, the full variable domain is GAGVSQSPSNKVTEKGKDVELRCDPISGHTALYWYRQSLGQGLEFLIYFQGNSAPDKSGLPSDRFSAERTGGSVSTLTIQRTQQEDSAVYLCASSLDPGNTGELFFGEGSRLTVL.

CDR3 DNA: TGTGCCAGCATGGGATTCGAAGGACAGGGATACAATGAGCAGTTCTTC. Translated: CASMGFEGQGYNEQFF. The chain is built from TRBV6-5 and TRBJ2-1, with 8 bases that match TRBD1. Germline CDR1 is MNHEY and CDR2 is SVGAGI. The CDR3 totals 16 residues. V was pared by 7 bases and J by 4 bases, with 12 bases of the junction left unmatched.

The chain employs TRBV24-1 and TRBJ2-1; 8 bases are a match to TRBD2. The CDR3 totals 13 residues. V was clipped by 3 bases and J by 15 bases; unmatched bases: 9. The germline V gene has CDR1 KGHDR and CDR2 SFDVKD. CDR3 coding DNA: TGTGCCACCAGTGATCCCCCGAAGCGGGAGTCGTTCTTC. Protein sequence: CATSDPPKRESFF.

The V and J genes are TRBV27 and TRBJ2-7; 7 nucleotides agree with TRBD2. The CDR3 is 19 residues long. Germline V gene sequence: CDR1 MNHEY, CDR2 SMNVEV (reference sequence). V lost 3 bases and J lost 0; bases outside the gene matches: 17. The CDR3 region has the DNA TGTGCCAGCAGTTTTAGGCTGGTGGGAGGGCCTAATGGCTCCTACGAGCAGTACTTC. Translation gives CASSFRLVGGPNGSYEQYF.

This clonotype has a handful of counts. J is TRBJ2-5 and V is TRBV20-1; TRBD2 matches 12 bases. Looked up from germline, CDR1 is DFQATT and CDR2 is SNEGSKA (reference sequence). V shed 2 bases, J shed 1 base, and the junction held 5 bases outside the gene matches. CDR3 length: 16 residues. CDR3 protein: CSARSGTSGLQETQYF. As DNA, the CDR3 is TGCAGTGCTAGATCCGGGACTAGCGGGCTCCAAGAGACCCAGTACTTC.

A few counts support this clonotype. This rearrangement joins TRBV6-6 to TRBJ1-1, with 8 bases identical to TRBD1. The germline V gene encodes CDR1 MNHNY and CDR2 SVGAGI (reference sequence). The CDR3 runs 14 residues. V gave up 8 bases and J gave up 1 base; unmatched junction bases: 6. The CDR3: CASGTGTGNTEAFF. The CDR3 DNA is TGTGCCAGCGGGACCGGGACAGGGAACACTGAAGCTTTCTTT.

This clonotype was counted ten times or more. The rearrangement links TRBV9 to TRBJ2-1, with 8 bases identical to TRBD2. Germline trimming cut 4 bases from V and 6 bases from J; bases unmatched to any gene: 12. CDR1 SGDLS and CDR2 YYNGEE come from the germline V gene. CDR3 size: 16 residues. The DNA for the CDR3 is TGTGCCAGCAGCCCCCGGTGGGCTAGCGGGTCCAATGAGCAGTTCTTC. Its protein is CASSPRWASGSNEQFF. Based on the CDR3 plus reference TRBV9 and TRBJ2-1, the full variable domain is DSGVTQTPKHLITATGQRVTLRCSPRSGDLSVYWYQQSLDQGLQFLIQYYNGEERAKGNILERFSAQQFPDLHSELNLSSLELGDSALYFCASSPRWASGSNEQFFGPGTRLTVL.

Here the CDR3 DNA reads TGTGCCAGCAAGGGACTAGTTTATGGGGCCAACGTCCTGACTTTC. Protein product: CASKGLVYGANVLTF. The chain combines TRBV28 with TRBJ2-6; TRBD2 matches at 8 bases. Trimming cost V 7 bases and J 3 bases; bases outside gene matches: 5. The CDR3 totals 15 residues. Germline loops: CDR1 MDHEN, CDR2 SYDVKM.

The chain carries TRBV20-1 and TRBJ2-7; D not certain. V was clipped by 5 bases and J by 3 bases, with 17 bases between them. This CDR3 region has 14 residues. The V gene's germline CDR1 is DFQATT and CDR2 SNEGSKA (reference sequence). CDR3: CSAPPGLGYYEQYF. As DNA, the CDR3 is TGCAGTGCTCCTCCGGGCCTCGGATACTACGAGCAGTACTTC.

This clonotype has a handful of counts. The rearrangement links TRBV6-5 to TRBJ2-3; 10 nucleotides line up with TRBD2. This CDR3 has 20 residues. Germline CDR1 and CDR2: MNHEY and SVGAGI. J was trimmed by 0 bases and V by 2 bases; bases with no gene match: 14. This CDR3 reads CASSYTFLSGLASSTDTQYF. CDR3 in DNA: TGTGCCAGCAGTTACACTTTTTTATCGGGACTAGCGTCTAGCACAGATACGCAGTATTTT.

The chain uses TRBV28 and TRBJ2-1; weak D call: TRBD2 (6 bases). Trimming left V 5 bases short and J 2 bases short, with 25 bases between. The CDR3 runs to 19 residues. Germline assignment: CDR1 MDHEN and CDR2 SYDVKM. Here the CDR3 reads CASSPPLGGAPGTYNEQFF. CDR3 nucleotides: TGTGCCAGCAGTCCACCCCTGGGGGGAGCCCCCGGGACCTACAATGAGCAGTTCTTC.

The chain uses TRBV7-9 and TRBJ2-1, with D maybe TRBD2 (6 bases). Trimming shortened V by 0 bases and J by 5 bases, and 11 bases separated the two germline ends. The CDR3 length is 15 residues. Germline V gene lookup returns CDR1 SEHNR and CDR2 FQNEAQ (reference sequence). The CDR3 sequence: CASSLAGGGDNEQFF. The CDR3 DNA is TGTGCCAGCAGCTTAGCTGGCGGCGGGGACAATGAGCAGTTCTTC. Complete variable domain (other parts from reference TRBV7-9 and TRBJ2-1): DTGVSQNPRHKITKRGQNVTFRCDPISEHNRLYWYRQTLGQGPEFLTYFQNEAQLEKSRLLSDRFSAERPKGSFSTLEIQRTEQGDSAMYLCASSLAGGGDNEQFFGPGTRLTVL.

This clonotype was found many times. This sequence joins TRBV7-2 and TRBJ2-3; 8 nucleotides match TRBD2. V trimming: 5 bases; J trimming: 0 bases; junction bases outside the gene matches: 13. There are 18 residues in the CDR3. CDR1 and CDR2 (germline): SGHTA, FQGNSA. The CDR3 loop is CASSPTRGLVRSTDTQYF. CDR3 coding DNA: TGTGCCAGCAGCCCAACTCGGGGACTAGTTCGGAGCACAGATACGCAGTATTTT. The variable domain in full, with the rest retrieved from reference TRBV7-2 and TRBJ2-3, is GAGVSQSPSNKVTEKGKDVELRCDPISGHTALYWYRQSLGQGLEFLIYFQGNSAPDKSGLPSDRFSAERTGGSVSTLTIQRTQQEDSAVYLCASSPTRGLVRSTDTQYFGPGTRLTVL.

This clonotype was counted ten times or more. V gene TRBV7-2 combines with J gene TRBJ1-2; the D is unclear. Germline V gives CDR1 SGHTA, CDR2 FQGNSA. The CDR3 contains 14 residues. Trimming pared 5 bases from V and 0 bases from J, leaving 10 bases between. The CDR3 DNA sequence: TGTGCCAGCAGCCGACCGGTTCCTAACTATGGCTACACCTTC. Translation: CASSRPVPNYGYTF.

This clonotype appeared many times. The chain recombines TRBV7-2 with TRBJ2-2; unclear D gene. This CDR3 spans 13 amino acids. Germline lookup yields CDR1 SGHTA and CDR2 FQGNSA. V was clipped by 1 base and J by 7 bases, with 7 bases between them. The CDR3 loop is CASSLVPRGELFF. Written as DNA, the CDR3 is TGTGCCAGCAGCTTAGTCCCCCGCGGGGAGCTGTTTTTT.